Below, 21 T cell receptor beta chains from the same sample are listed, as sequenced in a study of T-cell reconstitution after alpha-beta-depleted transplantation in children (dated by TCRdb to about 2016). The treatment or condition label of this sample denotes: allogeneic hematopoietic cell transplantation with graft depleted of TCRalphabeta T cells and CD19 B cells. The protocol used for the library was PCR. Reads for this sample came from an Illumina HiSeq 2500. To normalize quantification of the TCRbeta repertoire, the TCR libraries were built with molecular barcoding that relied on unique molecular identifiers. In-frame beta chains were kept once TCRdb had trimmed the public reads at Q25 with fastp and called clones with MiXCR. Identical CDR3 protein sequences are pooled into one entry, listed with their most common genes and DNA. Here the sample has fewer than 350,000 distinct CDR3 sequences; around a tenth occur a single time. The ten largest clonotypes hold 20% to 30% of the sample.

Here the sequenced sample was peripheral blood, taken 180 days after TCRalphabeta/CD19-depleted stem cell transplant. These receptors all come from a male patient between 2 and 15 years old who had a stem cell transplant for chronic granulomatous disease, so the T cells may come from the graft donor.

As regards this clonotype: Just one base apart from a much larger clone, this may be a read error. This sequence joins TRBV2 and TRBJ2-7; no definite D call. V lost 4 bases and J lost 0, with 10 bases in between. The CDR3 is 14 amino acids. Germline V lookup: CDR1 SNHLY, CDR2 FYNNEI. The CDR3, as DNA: TGTGCCAGCAGTGGGACGGTCGGCTCCTACGAGCAGTACTTC. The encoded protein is CASSGTVGSYEQYF.

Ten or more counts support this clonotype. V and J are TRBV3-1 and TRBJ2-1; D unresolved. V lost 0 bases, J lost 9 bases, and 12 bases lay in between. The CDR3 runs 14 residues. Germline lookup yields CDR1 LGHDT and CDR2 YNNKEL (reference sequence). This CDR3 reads CASSQDGSLIEQFF. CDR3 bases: TGTGCCAGCAGCCAAGACGGTAGTTTGATTGAGCAGTTCTTC.

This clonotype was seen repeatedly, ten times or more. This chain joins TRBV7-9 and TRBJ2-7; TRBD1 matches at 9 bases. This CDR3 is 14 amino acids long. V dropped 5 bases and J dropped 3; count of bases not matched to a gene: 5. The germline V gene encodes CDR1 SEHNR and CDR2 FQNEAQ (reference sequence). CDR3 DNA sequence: TGTGCCAGCAGCCCGGACAGGGGCGACTACGAGCAGTACTTC. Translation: CASSPDRGDYEQYF.

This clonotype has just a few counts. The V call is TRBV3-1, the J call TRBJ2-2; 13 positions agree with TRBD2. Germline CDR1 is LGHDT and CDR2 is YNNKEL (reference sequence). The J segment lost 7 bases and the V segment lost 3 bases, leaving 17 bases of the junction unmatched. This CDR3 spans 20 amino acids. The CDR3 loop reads CASSHPTGTSGKNRDGELFF. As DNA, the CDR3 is TGTGCCAGCAGCCATCCCACCGGGACTAGCGGGAAGAACCGAGACGGGGAGCTGTTTTTT.

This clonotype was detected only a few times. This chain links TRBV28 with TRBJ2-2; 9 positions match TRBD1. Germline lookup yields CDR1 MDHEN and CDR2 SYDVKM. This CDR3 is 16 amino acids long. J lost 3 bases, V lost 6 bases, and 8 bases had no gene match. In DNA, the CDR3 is TGTGCCAGCAGCGAATACAGGGGGCAGGACACCGGGGAGCTGTTTTTT. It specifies CASSEYRGQDTGELFF.

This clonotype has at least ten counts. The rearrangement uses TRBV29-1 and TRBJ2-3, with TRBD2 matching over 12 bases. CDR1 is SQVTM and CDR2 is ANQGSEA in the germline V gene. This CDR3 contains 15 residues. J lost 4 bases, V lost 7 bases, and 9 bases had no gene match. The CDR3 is CSARPLAGGADTQYF. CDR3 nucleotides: TGCAGCGCAAGGCCACTAGCGGGGGGAGCAGATACGCAGTATTTT.

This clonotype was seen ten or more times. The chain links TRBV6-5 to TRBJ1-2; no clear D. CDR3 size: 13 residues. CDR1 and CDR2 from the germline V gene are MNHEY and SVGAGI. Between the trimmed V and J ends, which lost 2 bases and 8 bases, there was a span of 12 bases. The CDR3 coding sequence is TGTGCCAGCAGTTACGGAGGAAATGAGGGCTACACCTTC. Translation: CASSYGGNEGYTF.

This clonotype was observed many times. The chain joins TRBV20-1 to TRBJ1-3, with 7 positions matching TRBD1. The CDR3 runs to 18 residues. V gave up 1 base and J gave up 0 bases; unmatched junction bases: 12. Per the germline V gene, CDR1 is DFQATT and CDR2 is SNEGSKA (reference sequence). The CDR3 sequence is CSARVRQGKLVSGNTIYF. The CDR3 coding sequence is TGCAGTGCTAGAGTGCGACAGGGAAAATTAGTCTCTGGAAACACCATATATTTT.

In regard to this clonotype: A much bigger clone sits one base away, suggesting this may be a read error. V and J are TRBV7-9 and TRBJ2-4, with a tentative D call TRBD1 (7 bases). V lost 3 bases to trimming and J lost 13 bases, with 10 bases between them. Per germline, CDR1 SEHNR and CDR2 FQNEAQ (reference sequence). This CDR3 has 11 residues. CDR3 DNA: TGTGCCAGCAGCTTTGCGGGACAGCAGTACTTC. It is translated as CASSFAGQQYF.

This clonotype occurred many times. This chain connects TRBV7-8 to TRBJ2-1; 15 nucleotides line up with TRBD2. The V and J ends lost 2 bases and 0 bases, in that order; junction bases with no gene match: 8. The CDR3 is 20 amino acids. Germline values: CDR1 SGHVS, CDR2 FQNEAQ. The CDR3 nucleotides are TGTGCCAGCAGCTTAACGGGACTAGCGGGAGGTCAGAGCTCCTACAATGAGCAGTTCTTC. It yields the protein CASSLTGLAGGQSSYNEQFF.

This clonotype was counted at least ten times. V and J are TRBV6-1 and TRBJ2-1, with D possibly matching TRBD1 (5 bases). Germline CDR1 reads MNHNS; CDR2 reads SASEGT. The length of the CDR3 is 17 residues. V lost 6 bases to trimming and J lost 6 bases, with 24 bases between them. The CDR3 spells CASRPSPWTSSPNEQFF. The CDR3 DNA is TGTGCCAGCAGGCCCTCTCCTTGGACATCGTCCCCCAATGAGCAGTTCTTC.

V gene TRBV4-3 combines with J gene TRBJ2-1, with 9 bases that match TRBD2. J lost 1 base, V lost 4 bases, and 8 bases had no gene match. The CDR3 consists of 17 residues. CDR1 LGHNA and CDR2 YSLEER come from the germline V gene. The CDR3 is CASSLGASGASYNEQFF. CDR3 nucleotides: TGCGCCAGCAGCCTTGGAGCTAGCGGGGCATCCTACAATGAGCAGTTCTTC.

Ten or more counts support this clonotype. DNA for the CDR3: TGCAGTGCTAGATCCACGACTGCAACCTACGAGCAGTACTTC. Amino acid sequence: CSARSTTATYEQYF. The chain employs TRBV20-1 and TRBJ2-7; D call uncertain. This CDR3 contains 14 residues. Trimming pared 2 bases from V and 2 bases from J, leaving 13 bases between. From germline, CDR1 is DFQATT and CDR2 SNEGSKA (reference sequence).

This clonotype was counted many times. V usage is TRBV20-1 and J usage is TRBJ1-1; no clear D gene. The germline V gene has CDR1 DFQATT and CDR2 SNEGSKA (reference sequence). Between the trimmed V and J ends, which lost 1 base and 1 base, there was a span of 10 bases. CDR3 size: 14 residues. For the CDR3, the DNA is TGCAGTGCTAGAGGCCTGACATGGAACACTGAAGCTTTCTTT. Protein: CSARGLTWNTEAFF.

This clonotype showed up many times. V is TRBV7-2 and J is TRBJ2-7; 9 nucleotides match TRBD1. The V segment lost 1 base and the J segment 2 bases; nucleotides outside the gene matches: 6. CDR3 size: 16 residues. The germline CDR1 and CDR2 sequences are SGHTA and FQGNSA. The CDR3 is CASSLDVGTGPYEQYF. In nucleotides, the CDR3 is TGTGCCAGCAGCTTAGATGTTGGGACAGGGCCCTACGAGCAGTACTTC.

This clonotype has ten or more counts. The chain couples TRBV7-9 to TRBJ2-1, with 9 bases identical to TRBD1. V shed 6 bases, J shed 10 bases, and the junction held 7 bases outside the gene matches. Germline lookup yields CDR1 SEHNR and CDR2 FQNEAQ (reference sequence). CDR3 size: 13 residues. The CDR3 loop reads CASRQRTGVEQFF. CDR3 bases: TGTGCCAGCAGACAACGGACAGGGGTCGAGCAGTTCTTC.

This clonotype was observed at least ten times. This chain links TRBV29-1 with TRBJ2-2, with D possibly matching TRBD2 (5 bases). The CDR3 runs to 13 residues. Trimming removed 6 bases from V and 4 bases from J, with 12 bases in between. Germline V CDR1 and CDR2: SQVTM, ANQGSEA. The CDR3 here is CSVRSGGTGELFF. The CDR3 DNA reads TGCAGCGTCCGCTCCGGAGGCACCGGGGAGCTGTTTTTT.

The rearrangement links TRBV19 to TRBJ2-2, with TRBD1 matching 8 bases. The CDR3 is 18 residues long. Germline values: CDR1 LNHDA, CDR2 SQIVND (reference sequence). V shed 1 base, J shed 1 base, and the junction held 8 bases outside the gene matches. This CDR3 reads CASSIAPGTGRNTGELFF. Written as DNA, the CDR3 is TGTGCCAGTAGTATAGCCCCAGGGACAGGACGGAACACCGGGGAGCTGTTTTTT.

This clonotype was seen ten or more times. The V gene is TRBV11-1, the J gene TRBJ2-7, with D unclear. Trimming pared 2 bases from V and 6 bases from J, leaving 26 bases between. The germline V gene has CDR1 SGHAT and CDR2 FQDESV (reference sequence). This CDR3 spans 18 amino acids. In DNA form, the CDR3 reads TGTGCCAGCAGCTTACACCCAGTCGCTTCTCGTCGGGCGATCGAGCAGTACTTC. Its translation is CASSLHPVASRRAIEQYF.

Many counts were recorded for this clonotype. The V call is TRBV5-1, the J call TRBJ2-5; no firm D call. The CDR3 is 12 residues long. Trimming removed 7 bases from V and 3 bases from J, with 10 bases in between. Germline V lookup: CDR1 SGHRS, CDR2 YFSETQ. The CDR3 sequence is CASYRIKETQYF. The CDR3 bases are TGCGCCAGCTATAGAATAAAAGAGACCCAGTACTTC.

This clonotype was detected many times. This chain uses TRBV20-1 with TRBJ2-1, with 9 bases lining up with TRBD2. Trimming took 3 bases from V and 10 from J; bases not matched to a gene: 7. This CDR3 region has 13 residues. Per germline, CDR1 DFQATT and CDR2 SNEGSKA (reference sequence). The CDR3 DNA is TGCAGTGCTAGGCTAGCGGGGTTTTGGGAGCAGTTCTTC. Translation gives CSARLAGFWEQFF.